This TCR beta chain stems from a study of T cell responses to AZD1222 COVID-19 vaccine. For this clone: Antigen specificity is unknown.

Points from the study as a whole: Breadth and depth of Spike-specific TCRs rose after two AZD1222 doses.

Data came from immunoSEQ multiplex PCR; TCRdb stores just in-frame clones and leaves some out. The repertoire holds about 86,000 clones, with 60% to 80% as singletons. The V gene's germline CDR1 is SNHLY and CDR2 FYNNEI. Trimming took 6 bases from V and 0 from J; bases not matched to a gene: 5. The CDR3 is 15 amino acids. The receptor's source is an adult in good health. V gene TRBV2 combines with J gene TRBJ2-1; 7 nucleotides match TRBD2. The sequencing used peripheral blood, collected on day 0 of AZD1222 vaccination. The CDR3 loop is CASRPVAGSYNEQFF. CDR3 sequence (DNA): TGTGCCAGCAGACCCGTAGCGGGCTCCTACAATGAGCAGTTCTTC.